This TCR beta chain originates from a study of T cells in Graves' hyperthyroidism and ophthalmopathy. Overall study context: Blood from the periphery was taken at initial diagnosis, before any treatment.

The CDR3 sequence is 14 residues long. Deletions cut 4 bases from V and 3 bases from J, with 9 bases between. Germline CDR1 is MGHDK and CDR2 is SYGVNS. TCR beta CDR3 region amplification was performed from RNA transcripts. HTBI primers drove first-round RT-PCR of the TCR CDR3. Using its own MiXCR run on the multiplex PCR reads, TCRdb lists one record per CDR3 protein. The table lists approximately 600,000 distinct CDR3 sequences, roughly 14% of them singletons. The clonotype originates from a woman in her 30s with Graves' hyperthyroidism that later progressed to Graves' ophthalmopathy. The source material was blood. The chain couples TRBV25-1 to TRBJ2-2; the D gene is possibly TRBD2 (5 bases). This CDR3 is CASSGTLYTGELFF. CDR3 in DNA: TGTGCCAGCAGTGGGACTCTTTACACCGGGGAGCTGTTTTTT.